The 24 T cell receptor beta chains below all came from one sample that was sequenced in a study of monozygotic twins with inflammatory bowel disease. No DNA is given; TCRdb re-called the 5' RACE reads and lists each CDR3 protein once. There are approximately 140,000 distinct CDR3 sequences in the sample, with about 2.6% held by the top ten. The sequencing sample was made of blood. The receptors come from a human donor with ulcerative colitis or Crohn's disease, or a healthy co-twin of an affected twin (not recorded which).

The chain carries TRBV2 and TRBJ1-2; TCRdb designates TRBD1, a call that cannot be tested without DNA. The germline CDR1 and CDR2 sequences are SNHLY and FYNNEI. The length of the CDR3 is 15 residues. This CDR3 is CASRETGDSGYGYTF.

This sequence joins TRBV7-2 and TRBJ2-7; with no DNA, the TCRdb D assignment of TRBD1 cannot be verified. The CDR3 contains 17 residues. Germline CDR1 reads SGHTA; CDR2 reads FQGNSA. Here the CDR3 reads CASSTPRTGGSSYEQYF.

The J gene is TRBJ2-6, the V gene TRBV7-3; the TCRdb call, TRBD2, lacks DNA for checking. Germline CDR1 reads SGHTA; CDR2 reads FQGTGA. The CDR3 contains 16 residues. The CDR3 loop is CASSFGRAGGANVLTF.

The chain combines TRBV5-1 with TRBJ2-2. Germline CDR1 is SGHRS and CDR2 is YFSETQ. CDR3 size: 14 residues. CDR3 sequence reads: CASSETANTGELFF.

This chain uses TRBV10-3 with TRBJ2-3; TCRdb proposes TRBD1, but this gene call is untestable without DNA. CDR1 and CDR2 from the germline V gene are ENHRY and SYGVKD. This CDR3 contains 14 residues. CDR3 sequence: CAISARGGEDTQYF.

The chain couples TRBV7-2 to TRBJ1-1; TCRdb lists TRBD1, though no DNA is available to test this call. CDR3 size: 14 residues. Germline values: CDR1 SGHTA, CDR2 FQGNSA. The chain's CDR3 is CASSTGGSNTEAFF.

V is TRBV25-1 and J is TRBJ2-7; TCRdb's D call of TRBD1 is untestable without DNA. CDR1 MGHDK and CDR2 SYGVNS come from the germline V gene. The CDR3 has 15 residues. Here the CDR3 reads CASSESTGPSYEQYF.

CDR3 sequence reads: CASSPGSGTVSEKLFF. This sequence joins TRBV7-9 and TRBJ1-4; the TRBD1 assignment by TCRdb is unverifiable without DNA. Germline V lookup: CDR1 SEHNR, CDR2 FQNEAQ (reference sequence). The CDR3 length is 16 residues.

The gene calls are TRBV12-3 or TRBV12-4 and TRBJ1-6; TCRdb proposes TRBD1, but this gene call is untestable without DNA. The CDR3 contains 15 residues. The CDR3: CASSVKQGWNSPLHF.

The V gene is TRBV4-1, the J gene TRBJ2-3. This CDR3 comprises 16 residues. From germline, CDR1 is MGHRA and CDR2 YSYEKL. CDR3 in amino acids: CASSPHASYSTDTQYF.

The chain carries TRBV3-1 and TRBJ2-7. The CDR3 extends over 16 amino acids. CDR1 is LGHDT and CDR2 is YNNKEL in the germline V gene (reference sequence). CDR3 in amino acids: CASSQDSRTFGYEQYF.

This chain connects TRBV5-1 to TRBJ2-7; TCRdb designates TRBD2, a call that cannot be tested without DNA. Germline lookup yields CDR1 SGHRS and CDR2 YFSETQ. The length of the CDR3 is 15 residues. The CDR3 loop is CASSSTSGRSYEQYF.

The chain carries TRBV20-1 and TRBJ1-4. Per the germline V gene, CDR1 is DFQATT and CDR2 is SNEGSKA (reference sequence). The CDR3 runs 14 residues. The CDR3 reads CSARDRDGKEKLFF.

The chain employs TRBV19 and TRBJ1-3; TCRdb's D call, TRBD1, is unchecked because there is no DNA. The germline gives CDR1 LNHDA, CDR2 SQIVND (reference sequence). There are 14 residues in the CDR3. CDR3 residues: CASSIDARRHTIYF.

The chain has TRBV20-1 and TRBJ1-5; no DNA is available, so the TRBD1 call from TCRdb remains unchecked. Per the germline V gene, CDR1 is DFQATT and CDR2 is SNEGSKA (reference sequence). CDR3 length equals 14 residues. The CDR3 loop is CSAGPTGTNQPQHF.

The chain joins TRBV12-3 or TRBV12-4 to TRBJ2-2; the TCRdb call, TRBD2, lacks DNA for checking. This CDR3 contains 13 residues. The CDR3 loop reads CAIGGINTGELFF.

The gene calls are TRBV7-2 and TRBJ2-5; TCRdb proposes TRBD2, but this gene call is untestable without DNA. This CDR3 spans 13 amino acids. CDR1 is SGHTA and CDR2 is FQGNSA in the germline V gene. This chain's CDR3 is CASSFGRRETQYF.

The V and J genes are TRBV7-8 and TRBJ2-3; TCRdb indicates TRBD2, and absent DNA this call remains unverified. Germline CDR1 and CDR2: SGHVS and FQNEAQ. The CDR3 contains 17 residues. Here the CDR3 reads CASSILFRGLKADTQYF.

The gene calls are TRBV4-1 and TRBJ2-1; the D call of TRBD1 rests on TCRdb alone, since no DNA is present to check it. The CDR3 loop spans 15 amino acids. Germline V gene sequence: CDR1 MGHRA, CDR2 YSYEKL. CDR3 amino acids: CASSQEGMGTYEQFF.

This chain connects TRBV7-8 to TRBJ2-2; TCRdb proposes TRBD1, but this gene call is untestable without DNA. The CDR3 is 15 residues long. CDR1 and CDR2 (germline): SGHVS, FQNEAQ. The chain's CDR3 is CASSPRQGDTGELFF.

This CDR3 reads CASSVVRGEQFF. The chain combines TRBV9 with TRBJ2-1. This CDR3 is 12 amino acids long. Germline V gene lookup returns CDR1 SGDLS and CDR2 YYNGEE.

The chain has TRBV7-3 and TRBJ2-3; TCRdb indicates TRBD1, and absent DNA this call remains unverified. The V gene's germline CDR1 is SGHTA and CDR2 FQGTGA. The CDR3 sequence is 15 residues long. CDR3 protein: CASSATGGWTDTQYF.

The V call is TRBV5-1, the J call TRBJ2-6. There are 16 residues in the CDR3. Germline V lookup: CDR1 SGHRS, CDR2 YFSETQ. The chain's CDR3 is CASSLTDGAGANVLTF. Full variable domain (outside the CDR3, taken from reference TRBV5-1 and TRBJ2-6): KAGVTQTPRYLIKTRGQQVTLSCSPISGHRSVSWYQQTPGQGLQFLFEYFSETQRNKGNFPGRFSGRQFSNSRSEMNVSTLELGDSALYLCASSLTDGAGANVLTFGAGSRLTVL.

The chain has TRBV10-3 and TRBJ2-7; the TCRdb D gene call, TRBD2, has no DNA to confirm it. Per germline, CDR1 ENHRY and CDR2 SYGVKD. The CDR3 loop spans 15 amino acids. The CDR3: CAISERGLALDEQYF.